The 19 T cell receptor beta chains reported below all come from one sample, sequenced in a study of T cells expressing NK-cell markers. With the 5' RACE reads reprocessed, TCRdb shows one record per CDR3 protein and no DNA. The sample features fewer than 400,000 distinct CDR3 sequences, with around 10% in its top ten. Sequencing input: blood T cells: a sorted CD56 or NKG2C T cell subset, CD4+ or CD8+ T cells, or bulk PBMC T cells (not recorded which). Every receptor here comes from a woman in her forties or fifties in good health.

The rearrangement uses TRBV5-1 and TRBJ2-5; there is no DNA to check the TCRdb D call of TRBD1. In germline, CDR1 is SGHRS, CDR2 YFSETQ. CDR3 size: 16 residues. CDR3 region: CASSLFARGAGETQYF.

This chain joins TRBV9 and TRBJ1-4; TCRdb lists TRBD1, though no DNA is available to test this call. Looked up from germline, CDR1 is SGDLS and CDR2 is YYNGEE. The CDR3 is made up of 15 amino acids. The CDR3: CASSVRTGKNEKLFF. The entire variable domain, with the rest obtained from reference TRBV9 and TRBJ1-4, is as follows: DSGVTQTPKHLITATGQRVTLRCSPRSGDLSVYWYQQSLDQGLQFLIQYYNGEERAKGNILERFSAQQFPDLHSELNLSSLELGDSALYFCASSVRTGKNEKLFFGSGTQLSVL.

The CDR3 loop is CASSPRQGPGYGYTF. The rearrangement uses TRBV5-1 and TRBJ1-2; without DNA, the TCRdb call of TRBD1 cannot be checked. The germline gives CDR1 SGHRS, CDR2 YFSETQ. The CDR3 is 15 amino acids.

V gene TRBV7-6 combines with J gene TRBJ2-1. This CDR3 comprises 15 residues. Germline CDR1 is SGHVS and CDR2 is FNYEAQ. The CDR3 sequence is CASRPSGSVYNEQFF.

V is TRBV6-1 and J is TRBJ1-5; TCRdb reports TRBD1, a call that lacks DNA to check it against. The CDR3 consists of 15 residues. Germline V gives CDR1 MNHNS, CDR2 SASEGT. The CDR3 protein is CASSVQGGNNQPQHF.

V usage is TRBV10-3 and J usage is TRBJ2-7; with no DNA, the TCRdb D assignment of TRBD2 cannot be verified. The CDR3 covers 15 residues. Germline CDR1 ENHRY, CDR2 SYGVKD. The CDR3 here is CAISEQRRISYEQYF.

This sequence joins TRBV5-1 and TRBJ2-7; TCRdb designates TRBD1, a call that cannot be tested without DNA. The CDR3 sequence is 17 residues long. Germline-derived CDR1 and CDR2 are SGHRS and YFSETQ. The CDR3 spells CASSLRQGALRTYEQYF.

CDR3 residues: CSARGQGVTYEQYF. The V gene is TRBV20-1, the J gene TRBJ2-7; the D call from TCRdb, TRBD1, cannot be confirmed without DNA. The germline V gene encodes CDR1 DFQATT and CDR2 SNEGSKA (reference sequence). This CDR3 is built from 14 residues.

The chain uses TRBV2 and TRBJ2-3; absent DNA, TCRdb's TRBD2 call cannot be checked. CDR1 is SNHLY, CDR2 FYNNEI, per germline. The CDR3 has 15 residues. CDR3: CASSLTTSGTDTQYF. The complete variable domain, with remaining parts taken from reference TRBV2 and TRBJ2-3, reads EPEVTQTPSHQVTQMGQEVILRCVPISNHLYFYWYRQILGQKVEFLVSFYNNEISEKSEIFDDQFSVERPDGSNFTLKIRSTKLEDSAMYFCASSLTTSGTDTQYFGPGTRLTVL.

The gene calls are TRBV3-1 and TRBJ2-5; TCRdb's D call of TRBD2 is untestable without DNA. Looked up from germline, CDR1 is LGHDT and CDR2 is YNNKEL (reference sequence). This CDR3 comprises 15 residues. This CDR3 is CASSQAPGVQETQYF.

The V call is TRBV10-3, the J call TRBJ1-1; without DNA, the TCRdb call of TRBD1 cannot be checked. Germline V gene sequence: CDR1 ENHRY, CDR2 SYGVKD. This CDR3 spans 14 amino acids. CDR3 in amino acids: CAISKGQGLTEAFF.

This rearrangement joins TRBV24-1 to TRBJ1-5. CDR1 and CDR2 (germline): KGHDR, SFDVKD. The length of the CDR3 is 15 residues. This chain's CDR3 is CATSDLHLGWQPQHF.

The chain joins TRBV9 to TRBJ2-1; without DNA, the TCRdb call of TRBD2 cannot be checked. This CDR3 contains 16 residues. The V gene's germline CDR1 is SGDLS and CDR2 YYNGEE. CDR3 region: CASSTRGDSSYNEQFF.

The chain links TRBV12-3 or TRBV12-4 to TRBJ2-1; with no DNA, the TCRdb D assignment of TRBD2 cannot be verified. The CDR3 covers 12 residues. Here the CDR3 reads CASRLARLGLFF.

The chain carries TRBV10-3 and TRBJ2-3; TCRdb returns TRBD2, unconfirmable since there is no DNA. The CDR3 loop spans 12 amino acids. Looked up from germline, CDR1 is ENHRY and CDR2 is SYGVKD. CDR3 loop: CAIASGADTQYF.

This chain connects TRBV20-1 to TRBJ2-1; TCRdb indicates TRBD1, and absent DNA this call remains unverified. The CDR3 covers 17 residues. Germline V CDR1 and CDR2: DFQATT, SNEGSKA (reference sequence). CDR3 sequence: CSARDPFGGLRDNEQFF.

The gene calls are TRBV24-1 and TRBJ2-6; TCRdb calls TRBD1, which cannot be checked without DNA. Germline V gene data show CDR1 as KGHDR and CDR2 as SFDVKD. The CDR3 runs to 18 residues. CDR3 in amino acids: CATSDSGTGGSGANVLTF.

V gene TRBV6-6 combines with J gene TRBJ2-1; TCRdb selects TRBD1, and the lack of DNA leaves this call unchecked. This CDR3 has 13 amino acids. In germline, CDR1 is MNHNY, CDR2 SVGAGI (reference sequence). The CDR3 protein is CASSYNHGGEQFF.

The V and J genes are TRBV7-9 and TRBJ2-4. The CDR3 is 15 amino acids. CDR1 is SEHNR, CDR2 FQNEAQ, per germline (reference sequence). CDR3 sequence reads: CASSLDTVVKNIQYF. The entire variable domain, with the rest obtained from reference TRBV7-9 and TRBJ2-4, is as follows: DTGVSQNPRHKITKRGQNVTFRCDPISEHNRLYWYRQTLGQGPEFLTYFQNEAQLEKSRLLSDRFSAERPKGSFSTLEIQRTEQGDSAMYLCASSLDTVVKNIQYFGAGTRLSVL.